The sample holds many counts of the clone carrying this T cell receptor beta chain. Its matching antigen is unknown. The data are from a study of T cells after yellow fever vaccination. TCRdb recomputed calls from the 5' RACE reads with MiXCR, one row per CDR3 protein. The sample lists under 550,000 distinct CDR3 sequences, 20% to 25% seen once, with less than 20% in the top ten. Trimming took 4 bases from V and 4 from J; bases not matched to a gene: 5. The CDR3 extends over 14 amino acids. Per germline, CDR1 SGHTA and CDR2 FQGNSA. Study-level results: Clones from primary vaccination mostly reappeared after the booster (96% CD4, about 85% CD8). The secondary response was weaker, and its peak arrived faster, on day 5 versus 15.

Sample: PBMCs, taken roughly 23 days after the first yellow fever vaccination. The chain couples TRBV7-2 to TRBJ2-5; 8 bases map to TRBD2. The sequence came from a man aged 18 to 29 who received the YFV17D yellow fever vaccine. CDR3 protein: CASSSGGAPETQYF. DNA of the CDR3: TGTGCCAGCAGCTCCGGGGGGGCCCCAGAGACCCAGTACTTC.